The source of this T cell receptor beta chain is a study of response to subunit inactivated influenza vaccine. The junction had 11 bases not matched to a gene; V was cut back by 0 bases and J by 4 bases. The CDR3 consists of 17 residues. Germline CDR1 reads DFQATT; CDR2 reads SNEGSKA (reference sequence). In TCRdb, the RT-PCR reads were re-called with MiXCR into one record per CDR3 protein. Of 550,000 to 800,000 distinct CDR3 sequences in the sample, approximately 14% were seen once. The rearrangement links TRBV20-1 to TRBJ2-3; 9 bases match TRBD2. The sequences come from PBMCs from blood, collected around 14 days before vaccination. The TCR originated in a man in his forties or fifties who received an inactivated influenza vaccine. CDR3 residues: CSARDGVSGSVADTQYF. Here the CDR3 DNA reads TGCAGTGCTAGAGATGGGGTTAGCGGGAGCGTAGCAGATACGCAGTATTTT.